The 23 T cell receptor beta chains below were found in one sample sequenced in a study of shared clonotypes between healthy human individuals. Clones were read by immunoSEQ multiplex PCR, and TCRdb kept only the in-frame ones, dropping some. The sample has approximately 400,000 clones; just over 95% are singletons. The sample was memory CD8+ T cells sorted from blood. As to subset: CD45RO+ cells pooled with CCR7-negative TemRA cells. The receptors derive from a man aged 30 to 39 in good health.

The chain employs TRBV5-1 and TRBJ2-1, with a tentative D call TRBD2 (6 bases). The CDR3 spans 15 residues. V was pared by 0 bases and J by 2 bases, with 9 bases between. CDR1 and CDR2 from the germline V gene are SGHRS and YFSETQ. CDR3 loop: CASSLDGSAYNEQFF. CDR3 nucleotides: TGCGCCAGCAGCTTGGACGGGAGCGCCTACAATGAGCAGTTCTTC.

This clone was detected a few times. The V gene is TRBV7-2, the J gene TRBJ1-5; D unclear. The germline V gene has CDR1 SGHTA and CDR2 FQGNSA. V lost 2 bases to trimming and J lost 7 bases, with 15 bases between them. This CDR3 spans 15 amino acids. The CDR3 nucleotides read TGTGCCAGCAGCTTATCGTACCTTTATGCCCAGCCCCAGCATTTT. Translating it yields CASSLSYLYAQPQHF.

The table lists this clone with a count of one. This chain joins TRBV7-9 and TRBJ1-1; D is possibly TRBD1 (5 bases). The germline CDR1 and CDR2 sequences are SEHNR and FQNEAQ (reference sequence). The CDR3 extends over 14 amino acids. V lost 1 base to trimming and J lost 3 bases, with 9 bases between them. The CDR3, as DNA: TGTGCCAGCAGCTTAGGGGGGTGGGACACTGAAGCTTTCTTT. It yields the protein CASSLGGWDTEAFF.

Notes on this clone: Other DNA sequences of this sample code for an identical CDR3. This chain joins TRBV27 and TRBJ2-7; D gene ambiguous. With 2 bases removed from V and 4 bases from J, the gap between germline ends came to 9 bases. The CDR3 totals 13 residues. CDR1 is MNHEY, CDR2 SMNVEV, per germline (reference sequence). Written as DNA, the CDR3 is TGTGCCAGCAGTTTAGGACCCTCTTACGAGCAGTACTTC. Amino acids: CASSLGPSYEQYF.

This chain connects TRBV5-6 to TRBJ2-7, with D perhaps TRBD2 (6 bases). Trimming shortened V by 1 base and J by 4 bases, and 18 bases separated the two germline ends. CDR1 and CDR2 (germline): SGHDT, YYEEEE. The CDR3 contains 16 residues. The CDR3 here is CASSLLQTSNLYEQYF. Here the CDR3 DNA reads TGTGCCAGCAGCTTGCTCCAAACTAGCAATCTTTACGAGCAGTACTTC.

This chain connects TRBV11-3 to TRBJ2-3; no definite D call. V lost 5 bases and J 2 bases, leaving 11 bases between the germline ends. This CDR3 is built from 14 residues. Germline V lookup: CDR1 SGHNT, CDR2 YENEEA. CDR3 nucleotides: TGTGCCAGCAGCACATCGAGCACCACAGATACGCAGTATTTT. As protein: CASSTSSTTDTQYF.

The rearrangement joins TRBV6-1 to TRBJ1-1, with unresolved D. V lost 7 bases and J 5 bases, leaving 20 bases between the germline ends. Germline CDR1 reads MNHNS; CDR2 reads SASEGT. This CDR3 region has 15 residues. CDR3 sequence: CASIPLLRGNTEAFF. The DNA of the CDR3 is TGTGCCAGCATACCACTACTGCGGGGTAATACTGAAGCTTTCTTT.

The V and J genes are TRBV18 and TRBJ2-5; D possibly corresponds to TRBD2 (5 bases). Germline CDR1 reads KGHSH; CDR2 reads LQKENI. V was shortened by 3 bases and J by 2 bases, with 10 bases between the two germline ends. The CDR3 has 14 amino acids. CDR3 coding DNA: TGTGCCAGCTCACCTGGACTGGCTCAAGAGACCCAGTACTTC. This translates into CASSPGLAQETQYF.

The chain recombines TRBV7-8 with TRBJ2-2; D uncertain. V gave up 2 bases and J gave up 5 bases, with 18 bases separating them. Per germline, CDR1 SGHVS and CDR2 FQNEAQ. The CDR3 consists of 17 residues. The chain's CDR3 is CASSLISKVFATGELFF. The CDR3, as DNA: TGTGCCAGCAGCTTAATTTCTAAGGTGTTTGCTACCGGGGAGCTGTTTTTT.

The chain links TRBV5-1 to TRBJ2-3, with D perhaps TRBD1 (5 bases). The CDR3 covers 15 residues. The V gene lost 0 bases and the J gene lost 5 bases, with 13 bases spanning the gap. CDR1 and CDR2 from the germline V gene are SGHRS and YFSETQ. CDR3 nucleotide sequence: TGCGCCAGCAGCTTGGCCAGGGTAAAAGGAGATACGCAGTATTTT. Translation: CASSLARVKGDTQYF.

Written as DNA, the CDR3 is TGCGCCAGCAGCTCAGCGGGAGGGGCGGAGAACACCGGGGAGCTGTTTTTT. It translates to CASSSAGGAENTGELFF. This chain uses TRBV5-1 with TRBJ2-2; 10 nucleotides agree with TRBD2. The CDR3 totals 17 residues. The V gene end was trimmed by 3 bases and the J gene end by 1 base; junction bases not matched to a gene: 6. Germline CDR1 is SGHRS and CDR2 is YFSETQ.

This chain connects TRBV7-2 to TRBJ2-5, with 9 bases that match TRBD1. The CDR3 spans 15 residues. V lost 3 bases, J lost 7 bases, and 9 bases stayed unmatched. Germline V gives CDR1 SGHTA, CDR2 FQGNSA. CDR3 in DNA: TGTGCCAGCAGCTTGATGCCGGGACAGGGCGCGACCCAGTACTTC. It specifies CASSLMPGQGATQYF.

The CDR3 nucleotides read TGTGCCAGCAGCGGTAGCAATGAGCAGTTCTTC. Protein product: CASSGSNEQFF. The J gene is TRBJ2-1, the V gene TRBV9; D remains unclear. The V gene lost 3 bases and the J gene lost 6 bases, with 4 bases spanning the gap. Germline loops: CDR1 SGDLS, CDR2 YYNGEE. CDR3 size: 11 residues.

The V call is TRBV5-1, the J call TRBJ1-2; TRBD1 matches 9 bases. V lost 4 bases, J lost 4 bases, and 5 bases stayed unmatched. Germline assignment: CDR1 SGHRS and CDR2 YFSETQ. This CDR3 is 14 amino acids long. CDR3 sequence (DNA): TGCGCCAGCAGCGCAGGACAGGGGCTCTATGGCTACACCTTC. It is translated as CASSAGQGLYGYTF.

V is TRBV30 and J is TRBJ1-2; 8 positions match TRBD1. The germline V gene has CDR1 GTSNPN and CDR2 SVGIG (reference sequence). With V trimmed by 4 bases and J by 8 bases, 6 bases remained unmatched. This CDR3 is built from 12 residues. The CDR3 protein is CAWTGGSGGYTF. The CDR3 nucleotides read TGTGCCTGGACAGGGGGCAGTGGAGGCTACACCTTC.

About this clone itself: The same CDR3 arises from other DNA sequences in this sample as well. This chain uses TRBV19 with TRBJ2-7, with D unclear. Germline V gene lookup returns CDR1 LNHDA and CDR2 SQIVND (reference sequence). V was cut by 3 bases and J by 3 bases, with 3 bases left in between. This CDR3 contains 11 residues. Written as DNA, the CDR3 is TGTGCCAGTAGTATCGGCTACGAGCAGTACTTC. This sequence encodes CASSIGYEQYF. The full variable domain, with the rest looked up from reference TRBV19 and TRBJ2-7, is DGGITQSPKYLFRKEGQNVTLSCEQNLNHDAMYWYRQDPGQGLRLIYYSQIVNDFQKGDIAEGYSVSREKKESFPLTVTSAQKNPTAFYLCASSIGYEQYFGPGTRLTVT.

On this clone itself: One junction end does not reproduce the germline sequence, and a read error may be involved. V usage is TRBV7-2 and J usage is TRBJ2-3; TRBD2 matches at 8 bases. There are 14 residues in the CDR3. CDR1 SGHTA and CDR2 FQGNSA come from the germline V gene. The CDR3 nucleotides are TGTGCCAGCAGCAAAAGGACTAGCAGAGATACGCAGTATTTT. Protein: CASSKRTSRDTQYF.

The chain recombines TRBV5-1 with TRBJ2-7, with 9 bases identical to TRBD2. Trimming at V came to 0 bases and at J to 4 bases, leaving 11 bases not matched to a gene. Germline V gene sequence: CDR1 SGHRS, CDR2 YFSETQ. This CDR3 contains 17 residues. CDR3 protein: CASSLGSSGRKRYEQYF. Here the CDR3 DNA reads TGCGCCAGCAGCTTGGGATCCAGCGGGAGGAAACGGTACGAGCAGTACTTC. The complete variable domain, with remaining parts taken from reference TRBV5-1 and TRBJ2-7, reads KAGVTQTPRYLIKTRGQQVTLSCSPISGHRSVSWYQQTPGQGLQFLFEYFSETQRNKGNFPGRFSGRQFSNSRSEMNVSTLELGDSALYLCASSLGSSGRKRYEQYFGPGTRLTVT.

This rearrangement joins TRBV5-1 to TRBJ2-3, with a weak D call TRBD2 (5 bases). The germline gives CDR1 SGHRS, CDR2 YFSETQ. The CDR3 covers 17 residues. V lost 2 bases and J 0 bases, leaving 16 bases between the germline ends. Written as DNA, the CDR3 is TGCGCCAGCAGCTTTACCCCCCGGGATGCTAGCACAGATACGCAGTATTTT. Encoded protein: CASSFTPRDASTDTQYF.

V is TRBV5-4 and J is TRBJ1-1; D may be TRBD1 (5 bases). The CDR3 covers 15 residues. The germline V gene has CDR1 SGHNT and CDR2 YYREEE (reference sequence). V was clipped by 4 bases and J by 5 bases, with 18 bases between them. The CDR3 nucleotides read TGTGCCAGCAGCCGTTGGGGCGAGGTATGGACTGAAGCTTTCTTT. Protein: CASSRWGEVWTEAFF.

The CDR3 nucleotides are TGTGCCAGCAGTTTAAGAGGGTCGAAGCCCCAGCATTTT. It codes for CASSLRGSKPQHF. This sequence joins TRBV27 and TRBJ1-5; the D is unclear. Germline V lookup: CDR1 MNHEY, CDR2 SMNVEV (reference sequence). The CDR3 totals 13 residues. Trimming removed 2 bases from V and 8 bases from J, with 10 bases in between.

The chain joins TRBV19 to TRBJ1-5; the D gene is possibly TRBD1 (6 bases). Looked up from germline, CDR1 is LNHDA and CDR2 is SQIVND (reference sequence). V lost 1 base, J lost 0 bases, and 16 bases lay in between. CDR3 size: 18 residues. Here the CDR3 reads CASSIVYGTYYSNQPQHF. The CDR3 DNA follows: TGTGCCAGTAGTATAGTTTACGGGACATACTATAGCAATCAGCCCCAGCATTTT.

The CDR3 DNA reads as TGCGCCAGCAGCTTGGGTGGTACAGGGGCGATATACGAGCAGTACTTC. Its translation is CASSLGGTGAIYEQYF. The V gene is TRBV5-1, the J gene TRBJ2-7, with TRBD1 identical over 7 bases. In germline, CDR1 is SGHRS, CDR2 YFSETQ. J gave up 4 bases and V 0 bases, and 10 bases lay outside the gene matches. CDR3 length equals 16 residues.